One sample yielded the 25 T cell receptor beta chains listed below, sequenced in a study of blood T cell repertoires in COVID-19. Measured with immunoSEQ multiplex PCR; TCRdb has only the in-frame clones, and not every one. Of roughly 71,000 clones in the sample, over 65% were seen once. Sample: peripheral blood. The receptor source for this set is an elderly woman with acute or convalescent COVID-19.

The chain uses TRBV11-2 and TRBJ2-7; TRBD2 might be the D (5 bases). Per germline, CDR1 SGHAT and CDR2 FQNNGV. With 0 bases removed from V and 5 bases from J, the gap between germline ends came to 8 bases. The CDR3 loop spans 13 amino acids. The CDR3 DNA reads as TGTGCCAGCAGCTTAGATATGCGGGACGAGCAGTACTTC. Translating gives CASSLDMRDEQYF.

This chain connects TRBV7-9 to TRBJ2-7; 7 positions match TRBD1. The CDR3 totals 14 residues. Germline CDR1 is SEHNR and CDR2 is FQNEAQ (reference sequence). J gave up 3 bases and V 5 bases, and 7 bases lay outside the gene matches. In nucleotides, the CDR3 is TGTGCCAGCAGCCGAATGGGGGACAGCTACGAGCAGTACTTC. It is translated as CASSRMGDSYEQYF.

This clone was found a few times. The gene calls are TRBV10-1 and TRBJ2-1, with D perhaps matching TRBD1 (6 bases). V was cut by 2 bases and J by 9 bases, with 14 bases left in between. This CDR3 region has 14 residues. Germline assignment: CDR1 WNHNN and CDR2 SYGVQD (reference sequence). CDR3 sequence reads: CASSERGSSVEQFF. CDR3 in DNA: TGCGCCAGCAGTGAGAGGGGGAGTTCCGTTGAGCAGTTCTTC.

The gene calls are TRBV29-1 and TRBJ1-1, with a possible D match to TRBD1 (6 bases). The CDR3 sequence is 13 residues long. V lost 2 bases to trimming and J lost 1 base, with 8 bases between them. The V gene's germline CDR1 is SQVTM and CDR2 ANQGSEA. CDR3 in amino acids: CSVEPRGNTEAFF. In DNA, the CDR3 is TGCAGCGTTGAACCCAGGGGGAACACTGAAGCTTTCTTT.

The chain carries TRBV3-1 (or the pseudogene TRBV3-2) and TRBJ2-1, with D possibly TRBD2 on 5 matching bases. The germline V gene has CDR1 LGHDT and CDR2 YNNKEL (reference sequence). The CDR3 has 15 amino acids. Trimming stripped 6 bases from V and 0 bases from J, with 12 bases between. CDR3 bases: TGTGCCAGCAGGCGGTCGGGGAGCTCCTACAATGAGCAGTTCTTC. It yields the protein CASRRSGSSYNEQFF.

CDR3 in amino acids: CASSLRGNTGELFF. The CDR3, as DNA: TGTGCCAGCAGCTTAAGGGGGAACACCGGGGAGCTGTTTTTT. The genes are TRBV7-8 and TRBJ2-2, with a tentative D call TRBD1 (5 bases). The CDR3 loop spans 14 amino acids. Per germline, CDR1 SGHVS and CDR2 FQNEAQ. Trimming cost V 2 bases and J 1 base, with 5 bases left between them.

The rearrangement links TRBV7-9 to TRBJ2-1, with D perhaps TRBD1 (7 bases). The CDR3 is 15 amino acids. CDR1 is SEHNR and CDR2 is FQNEAQ in the germline V gene (reference sequence). Trimming cost V 1 base and J 12 bases, with 19 bases left between them. CDR3 coding DNA: TGTGCCAGCAGCTTAGATGGGACAGACCGGAGGGGGCAGTTCTTC. This sequence encodes CASSLDGTDRRGQFF.

The chain is built from TRBV28 and TRBJ2-7; 10 bases line up with TRBD1. Germline trimming cut 6 bases from V and 5 bases from J; bases unmatched to any gene: 7. Germline CDR1 is MDHEN and CDR2 is SYDVKM. CDR3 length equals 14 residues. CDR3 sequence: CASSLGGQGNEQYF. CDR3 sequence (DNA): TGTGCCAGCAGCCTAGGGGGACAGGGGAACGAGCAGTACTTC.

This clone was found a few times. The chain recombines TRBV5-1 with TRBJ2-1, with D perhaps matching TRBD1 (6 bases). CDR3 size: 16 residues. Germline assignment: CDR1 SGHRS and CDR2 YFSETQ. The V and J ends lost 4 bases and 8 bases respectively, with 22 bases between them. CDR3 sequence: CASSPTAGTISHEQFF. CDR3 coding DNA: TGCGCCAGCAGCCCTACCGCCGGGACAATTAGCCATGAGCAGTTCTTC.

The J gene is TRBJ2-7, the V gene TRBV30; tentatively, D is TRBD1 (6 bases). From germline, CDR1 is GTSNPN and CDR2 SVGIG (reference sequence). This CDR3 comprises 11 residues. V was cut by 5 bases and J by 6 bases, with 11 bases left in between. This chain's CDR3 is CAWLQGGEQYF. The CDR3 DNA reads TGTGCCTGGCTACAGGGCGGCGAGCAGTACTTC.

This sequence joins TRBV19 and TRBJ2-5; 10 bases fit TRBD2. From germline, CDR1 is LNHDA and CDR2 SQIVND (reference sequence). The J segment lost 4 bases and the V segment lost 8 bases, leaving 7 bases of the junction unmatched. This CDR3 is 14 amino acids long. This CDR3 reads CASLASGRGETQYF. CDR3 in DNA: TGTGCCAGTCTAGCTAGCGGGAGAGGAGAGACCCAGTACTTC. The full variable domain, in which reference TRBV19 and TRBJ2-5 provide the parts outside the CDR3, is DGGITQSPKYLFRKEGQNVTLSCEQNLNHDAMYWYRQDPGQGLRLIYYSQIVNDFQKGDIAEGYSVSREKKESFPLTVTSAQKNPTAFYLCASLASGRGETQYFGPGTRLLVL.

The chain recombines TRBV2 with TRBJ2-3; TRBD2 aligns across 12 bases. There are 16 residues in the CDR3. V shed 5 bases and J 4 bases; nucleotides not matched to a gene: 7. The V gene's germline CDR1 is SNHLY and CDR2 FYNNEI. CDR3 in amino acids: CASSWASGGVSDTQYF. Written as DNA, the CDR3 is TGTGCCAGCAGTTGGGCTAGCGGGGGGGTGTCAGATACGCAGTATTTT.

This clone has just a few counts. The rearrangement links TRBV19 to TRBJ1-2, with TRBD1 matching 9 bases. Germline trimming cut 5 bases from V and 7 bases from J; bases unmatched to any gene: 11. The CDR3 is made up of 15 amino acids. CDR1 LNHDA and CDR2 SQIVND come from the germline V gene (reference sequence). Written as DNA, the CDR3 is TGTGCCAGTAGTCTGGGACAGGGCACCTTCGGTGGCTACACCTTC. Translating it yields CASSLGQGTFGGYTF.

This sequence joins TRBV10-3 and TRBJ1-1; TRBD1 is a possible D gene (5 bases). The CDR3 has 14 amino acids. The ends were cut back, 6 bases at V and 3 bases at J, with 14 bases in the middle. Germline CDR1 and CDR2: ENHRY and SYGVKD. The DNA for the CDR3 is TGTGCCATCAGGGTCGAAACAGGCTACACTGAAGCTTTCTTT. This encodes CAIRVETGYTEAFF.

This chain uses TRBV30 with TRBJ1-2; TRBD1 aligns across 8 bases. This CDR3 region has 14 residues. CDR1 is GTSNPN, CDR2 SVGIG, per germline (reference sequence). J was trimmed by 7 bases and V by 2 bases; bases with no gene match: 9. The DNA for the CDR3 is TGTGCCTGGAGTTGGGGGCAGGGGGCGAGTGGCTACACCTTC. This encodes CAWSWGQGASGYTF.

This rearrangement joins TRBV6-5 to TRBJ1-2; D possibly corresponds to TRBD1 (6 bases). CDR3 length: 14 residues. The V end lost 6 bases, the J end lost 3 bases, and 14 bases lay between the germline ends. Germline V gene lookup returns CDR1 MNHEY and CDR2 SVGAGI. Here the CDR3 DNA reads TGTGCCAGCAGGGCAGGGGCCTCGGACTATGGCTACACCTTC. It is translated as CASRAGASDYGYTF.

This chain connects TRBV11-3 to TRBJ1-4; D is uncertain. Per the germline V gene, CDR1 is SGHNT and CDR2 is YENEEA. The CDR3 runs 14 residues. Trimming took off 1 base at V and 4 bases at J, with 7 bases between the two ends. CDR3 residues: CASSLAVNNEKLFF. As DNA, the CDR3 is TGTGCCAGCAGCTTAGCGGTGAATAATGAAAAACTGTTTTTT.

V gene TRBV29-1 combines with J gene TRBJ2-5, with D maybe TRBD1 (6 bases). The CDR3 runs 13 residues. The V end lost 2 bases, the J end lost 4 bases, and 11 bases lay between the germline ends. From germline, CDR1 is SQVTM and CDR2 ANQGSEA. CDR3 sequence: CSVEPVGAETQYF. The CDR3 DNA follows: TGCAGCGTTGAACCTGTGGGGGCAGAGACCCAGTACTTC.

This clone was seen more than once but under ten times. This chain connects TRBV7-3 to TRBJ2-1; 13 bases agree with TRBD2. V lost 5 bases to trimming and J lost 13 bases; unmatched junction nucleotides: 5. Looked up from germline, CDR1 is SGHTA and CDR2 is FQGTGA. The CDR3 totals 13 residues. The CDR3 loop is CASSLGLAGAQFF. The DNA of the CDR3 is TGTGCCAGCAGCCTCGGACTAGCGGGAGCTCAGTTCTTC.

V is TRBV3-1 (or the pseudogene TRBV3-2) and J is TRBJ2-7, with a tentative D call TRBD2 (7 bases). V was pared by 4 bases and J by 0 bases, with 16 bases between. The CDR3 is 16 residues long. CDR1 LGHDT and CDR2 YNNKEL come from the germline V gene (reference sequence). The CDR3 coding sequence is TGTGCCAGCAGCCGGGGGACGCGGGGGCGCTCCTACGAGCAGTACTTC. Residues: CASSRGTRGRSYEQYF.

The chain employs TRBV2 and TRBJ2-5, with 8 bases matching TRBD1. The V and J ends lost 6 bases and 4 bases, in that order; junction bases with no gene match: 10. The CDR3 is made up of 15 amino acids. Germline V gene sequence: CDR1 SNHLY, CDR2 FYNNEI. CDR3: CASSPAGTGGETQYF. Here the CDR3 DNA reads TGTGCCAGCAGCCCCGCCGGGACAGGTGGAGAGACCCAGTACTTC.

This chain uses TRBV27 with TRBJ2-7; D remains unclear. V lost 6 bases to trimming and J lost 5 bases, with 17 bases between them. Germline V gene sequence: CDR1 MNHEY, CDR2 SMNVEV (reference sequence). The CDR3 length is 14 residues. The CDR3: CASSQMVVSHEQYF. The CDR3 DNA sequence: TGTGCCAGCAGCCAAATGGTCGTGAGCCACGAGCAGTACTTC.

This clone was detected a few times. V is TRBV2 and J is TRBJ1-2; no clear D gene. This CDR3 has 13 residues. The germline gives CDR1 SNHLY, CDR2 FYNNEI. V dropped 4 bases and J dropped 2 bases, with 8 bases sitting between them. The CDR3 coding sequence is TGTGCCAGCAGTGTTTCCGGGAACTATGGCTACACCTTC. Protein: CASSVSGNYGYTF.

The chain recombines TRBV18 with TRBJ2-7; 7 positions agree with TRBD1. The V gene end was trimmed by 2 bases and the J gene end by 7 bases; junction bases not matched to a gene: 5. The CDR3 loop spans 13 amino acids. The germline V gene encodes CDR1 KGHSH and CDR2 LQKENI. The DNA of the CDR3 is TGTGCCAGCTCACCAGCAAGGGGGCAAGAGCAGTACTTC. Translating gives CASSPARGQEQYF.

The CDR3 protein is CASVQGNEQFF. The CDR3 DNA sequence: TGTGCCAGCGTACAGGGGAATGAGCAGTTCTTC. The chain is built from TRBV18 and TRBJ2-1; 7 bases line up with TRBD1. This CDR3 spans 11 amino acids. Germline assignment: CDR1 KGHSH and CDR2 LQKENI. J gave up 7 bases and V 8 bases, and 2 bases lay outside the gene matches.